This record covers a single TCR beta chain. The data stem from a study of control samples from healthy donors and cancer patients. This table comes from immunoSEQ multiplex PCR, and its TCRdb copy is limited to in-frame clones, with some not included. Among 100,000 to 150,000 clones listed, over 75% were seen once. This CDR3 has 17 residues. Between the trimmed V and J ends, which lost 4 bases and 4 bases, there was a span of 20 bases. The germline V gene encodes CDR1 KGHSY and CDR2 FQNENV. This sequence joins TRBV16 and TRBJ1-3, with D perhaps TRBD1 (5 bases). The receptor was derived from a man aged 50-59 years in good health. Specimen: blood. CDR3 nucleotides: TGTGCCAGCAGCCGCGCGGCGGGACGTAGCTCGGGAAACACCATATATTTT. Translation gives CASSRAAGRSSGNTIYF.